These 13 T cell receptor beta chains originate from one sample sequenced in a study of Ad26.COV2.S vaccination and SARS-CoV-2 variants. Here immunoSEQ multiplex PCR was the method, and the copy in TCRdb shows in-frame clones only, minus some. Among around 450,000 clones listed, roughly 87% were seen once. Treatment defined: around 19 received Ad26.COV2.S at low or high dose, single or two shots; several received placebo; per-sample allocation not given. After the first vaccine or placebo injection, samples were drawn on day 63. Here the sequenced sample was peripheral blood, taken in a trial of Ad26.COV2.S vaccine versus placebo. Source of these receptors: a person between 18 and 59 years old who received the Ad26.COV2.S COVID-19 vaccine or a placebo.

This rearrangement joins TRBV7-2 to TRBJ1-4; D ambiguous. Trimming stripped 0 bases from V and 3 bases from J, with 14 bases between. The CDR3 contains 17 residues. Per germline, CDR1 SGHTA and CDR2 FQGNSA. DNA for the CDR3: TGTGCCAGCAGCTTAGCGGGAGGTCTGGGCCCTAATGAAAAACTGTTTTTT. Its protein product is CASSLAGGLGPNEKLFF.

The chain's CDR3 is CASSPDNWYEKLFF. CDR3 sequence (DNA): TGTGCCAGCTCACCTGACAATTGGTATGAAAAACTGTTTTTT. This chain connects TRBV18 to TRBJ1-4; D is undetermined. Germline loops: CDR1 KGHSH, CDR2 LQKENI. Trimming stripped 3 bases from V and 6 bases from J, with 11 bases between. The CDR3 contains 14 residues.

This sequence joins TRBV14 and TRBJ2-2; D gene unclear. The CDR3 covers 15 residues. V lost 1 base, J lost 3 bases, and 9 bases lay in between. CDR1 is SGHDN, CDR2 FVKESK, per germline. CDR3 protein: CASSQANRDTGELFF. Written as DNA, the CDR3 is TGTGCCAGCAGCCAAGCTAACAGAGACACCGGGGAGCTGTTTTTT.

The chain carries TRBV7-2 and TRBJ1-5; 8 positions agree with TRBD1. The J segment lost 3 bases and the V segment lost 3 bases, leaving 4 bases of the junction unmatched. The germline CDR1 and CDR2 sequences are SGHTA and FQGNSA. This CDR3 has 15 residues. CDR3 loop: CASSFGQGYNQPQHF. For the CDR3, the DNA is TGTGCCAGCAGCTTCGGACAGGGCTACAATCAGCCCCAGCATTTT.

The chain is built from TRBV7-9 and TRBJ1-2; a possible D gene is TRBD1 (5 bases). This CDR3 comprises 12 residues. The germline V gene has CDR1 SEHNR and CDR2 FQNEAQ (reference sequence). Trimming shortened V by 6 bases and J by 8 bases, and 13 bases separated the two germline ends. The CDR3 sequence is CASSRGARGYTF. The DNA of the CDR3 is TGTGCCAGCAGTAGAGGGGCTAGGGGCTACACCTTC.

On this clone itself: Other DNA sequences in this sample translate to the same CDR3. The chain joins TRBV3-1 (or the pseudogene TRBV3-2) to TRBJ2-1, with 11 bases matching TRBD2. The V and J ends lost 4 bases and 4 bases, in that order; junction bases with no gene match: 3. Germline CDR1 reads LGHDT; CDR2 reads YNNKEL (reference sequence). The CDR3 totals 15 residues. CDR3 amino acids: CASSPGLADYNEQFF. The CDR3 DNA reads as TGTGCCAGCAGCCCGGGACTAGCGGATTACAATGAGCAGTTCTTC.

The chain has TRBV10-3 and TRBJ1-5, with D hard to call. Looked up from germline, CDR1 is ENHRY and CDR2 is SYGVKD. V was trimmed by 6 bases and J by 0 bases, leaving 12 bases between them. The CDR3 is 15 amino acids. CDR3 DNA sequence: TGTGCCATCAGGGCAGGCCGACATAGCAATCAGCCCCAGCATTTT. It yields the protein CAIRAGRHSNQPQHF.

The chain is built from TRBV4-1 and TRBJ2-7, with D maybe TRBD2 (5 bases). The germline V gene has CDR1 MGHRA and CDR2 YSYEKL. There are 16 residues in the CDR3. V gave up 0 bases and J gave up 1 base, with 13 bases separating them. The CDR3 coding sequence is TGCGCCAGCAGCCAAGATTCGGGTTCGGGGTCCTACGAGCAGTACGTC. Its protein is CASSQDSGSGSYEQYV.

This clone was picked up one time. V and J are TRBV24-1 and TRBJ2-1; unclear D gene. From germline, CDR1 is KGHDR and CDR2 SFDVKD. Trimming pared 2 bases from V and 9 bases from J, leaving 10 bases between. The CDR3 totals 13 residues. The CDR3, as DNA: TGTGCCACCAGTGATTCTAGAGTGGGTGAGCAGTTCTTC. Its protein is CATSDSRVGEQFF.

The chain is built from TRBV5-1 and TRBJ2-3, with TRBD2 identical over 15 bases. J was trimmed by 6 bases and V by 5 bases; bases with no gene match: 7. Germline V gene data show CDR1 as SGHRS and CDR2 as YFSETQ. CDR3 length: 16 amino acids. The CDR3 sequence: CASSRGLAGGGDTQYF. In DNA form, the CDR3 reads TGCGCCAGCAGTCGGGGACTAGCGGGAGGAGGTGATACGCAGTATTTT.

The chain combines TRBV9 with TRBJ2-3; 8 nucleotides align to TRBD2. From germline, CDR1 is SGDLS and CDR2 YYNGEE. The V and J ends lost 0 bases and 3 bases, in that order; junction bases with no gene match: 3. The CDR3 is made up of 15 amino acids. The CDR3 DNA follows: TGTGCCAGCAGCGTAGGGTCTAGCGGGACAGATACGCAGTATTTT. This sequence encodes CASSVGSSGTDTQYF.

V gene TRBV5-4 combines with J gene TRBJ1-6; D gene unclear. V lost 0 bases and J 14 bases, leaving 15 bases between the germline ends. Germline V lookup: CDR1 SGHNT, CDR2 YYREEE (reference sequence). The CDR3 is made up of 14 amino acids. The CDR3 loop reads CASSLADDTFTLHF. CDR3 nucleotide sequence: TGTGCCAGCAGCTTGGCCGATGACACCTTCACCCTCCACTTT. The whole variable domain, filled in from reference TRBV5-4 and TRBJ1-6, reads ETGVTQSPTHLIKTRGQQVTLRCSSQSGHNTVSWYQQALGQGPQFIFQYYREEENGRGNFPPRFSGLQFPNYSSELNVNALELDDSALYLCASSLADDTFTLHFGNGTRLTVT.

This rearrangement joins TRBV29-1 to TRBJ1-2; D is undetermined. Germline loops: CDR1 SQVTM, CDR2 ANQGSEA. V shed 2 bases and J shed 5 bases, with 12 bases lying between them. The CDR3 length is 13 residues. The CDR3 loop reads CSVEWHGKYGYTF. The CDR3, as DNA: TGCAGCGTTGAATGGCACGGGAAGTATGGCTACACCTTC.